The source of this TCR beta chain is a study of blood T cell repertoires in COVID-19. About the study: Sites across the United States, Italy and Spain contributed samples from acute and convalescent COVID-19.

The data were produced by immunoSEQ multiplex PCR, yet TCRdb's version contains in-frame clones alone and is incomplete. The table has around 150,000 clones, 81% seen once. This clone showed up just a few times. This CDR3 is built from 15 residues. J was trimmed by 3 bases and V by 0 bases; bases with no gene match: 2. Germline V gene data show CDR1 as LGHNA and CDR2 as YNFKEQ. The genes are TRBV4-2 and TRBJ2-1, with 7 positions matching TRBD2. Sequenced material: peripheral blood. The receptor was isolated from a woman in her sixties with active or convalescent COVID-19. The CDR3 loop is CASSQDPGGYNEQFF. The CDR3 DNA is TGTGCCAGCAGCCAAGACCCGGGAGGCTACAATGAGCAGTTCTTC.